This T cell receptor (beta chain) was sequenced during a study of blood T cell repertoires in COVID-19. Across the study: Sites in the United States, Italy and Spain provided acute and convalescent COVID-19 samples.

The CDR3 length is 14 residues. Germline V gene data show CDR1 as ENHRY and CDR2 as SYGVKD. Trimming at V came to 6 bases and at J to 0 bases, leaving 3 bases not matched to a gene. Clones were read by immunoSEQ multiplex PCR, and TCRdb kept only the in-frame ones, dropping some. The data hold some 300,000 clones, with around 92% observed a single time. The chain recombines TRBV10-3 with TRBJ2-3, with 7 bases fitting TRBD2. The sequenced sample consisted of PBMCs or T cells enriched from blood (not recorded which). This sequence originates from a woman in her 30s who had recovered from COVID-19. CDR3 in DNA: TGTGCCATCAGCCTTAGCGGGAGCACAGATACGCAGTATTTT. The encoded protein is CAISLSGSTDTQYF.